This T cell receptor (beta chain) was captured by sequencing in a study of blood T cell repertoires in COVID-19. Using immunoSEQ multiplex PCR, the repertoire was profiled, and TCRdb retains in-frame clones only, with some absent. This sample has about 270,000 clones, with about 89% found just once. Trimming took off 4 bases at V and 5 bases at J, with 25 bases between the two ends. There are 18 residues in the CDR3. CDR1 ENHRY and CDR2 SYGVKD come from the germline V gene. This clonotype originated in a man aged 40-55 years with active or convalescent COVID-19. The chain combines TRBV10-3 with TRBJ2-3; D is perhaps TRBD2 (6 bases). Sequencing was performed on peripheral blood. The CDR3 loop is CAISGRGISGPARDTQYF. CDR3 coding DNA: TGTGCCATCAGTGGGAGGGGTATCTCAGGTCCAGCACGAGATACGCAGTATTTT.